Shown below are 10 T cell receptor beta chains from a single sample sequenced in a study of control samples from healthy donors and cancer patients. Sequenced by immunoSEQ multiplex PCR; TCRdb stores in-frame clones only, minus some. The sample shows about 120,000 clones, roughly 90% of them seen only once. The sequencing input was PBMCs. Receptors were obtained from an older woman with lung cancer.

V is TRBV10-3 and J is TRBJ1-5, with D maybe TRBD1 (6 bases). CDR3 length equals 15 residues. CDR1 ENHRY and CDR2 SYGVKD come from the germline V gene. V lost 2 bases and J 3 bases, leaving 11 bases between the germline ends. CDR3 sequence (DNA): TGTGCCATCAGTGAGGTAGGGGGTCCCAATCAGCCCCAGCATTTT. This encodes CAISEVGGPNQPQHF.

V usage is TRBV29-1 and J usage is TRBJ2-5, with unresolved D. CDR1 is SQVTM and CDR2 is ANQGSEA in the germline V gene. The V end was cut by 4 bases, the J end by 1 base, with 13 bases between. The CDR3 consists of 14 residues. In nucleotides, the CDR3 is TGCAGCGTTGCCCGTGGGCGTGCCCAAGAGACCCAGTACTTC. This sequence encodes CSVARGRAQETQYF.

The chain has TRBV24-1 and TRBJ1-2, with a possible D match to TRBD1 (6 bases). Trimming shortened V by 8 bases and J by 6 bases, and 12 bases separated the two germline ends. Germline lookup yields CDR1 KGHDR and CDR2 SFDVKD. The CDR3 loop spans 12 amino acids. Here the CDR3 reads CATTDGGHGYTF. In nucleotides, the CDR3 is TGTGCCACCACTGACGGGGGCCATGGCTACACCTTC.

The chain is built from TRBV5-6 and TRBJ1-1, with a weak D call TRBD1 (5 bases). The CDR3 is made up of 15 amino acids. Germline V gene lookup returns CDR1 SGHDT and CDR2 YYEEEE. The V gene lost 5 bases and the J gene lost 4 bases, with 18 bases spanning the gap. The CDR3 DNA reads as TGTGCCAGCAGAAAAAGGGGTTTAGTGGGCACTGAAGCTTTCTTT. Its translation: CASRKRGLVGTEAFF.

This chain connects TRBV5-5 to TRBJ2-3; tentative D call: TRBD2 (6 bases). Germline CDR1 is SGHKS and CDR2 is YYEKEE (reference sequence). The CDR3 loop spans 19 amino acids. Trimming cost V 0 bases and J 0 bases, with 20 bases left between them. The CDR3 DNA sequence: TGTGCCAGCAGCTTGGCAATTAGCGGAGCTACTACTAGCACAGATACGCAGTATTTT. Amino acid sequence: CASSLAISGATTSTDTQYF. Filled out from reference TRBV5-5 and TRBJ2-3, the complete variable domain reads DAGVTQSPTHLIKTRGQQVTLRCSPISGHKSVSWYQQVLGQGPQFIFQYYEKEERGRGNFPDRFSARQFPNYSSELNVNALLLGDSALYLCASSLAISGATTSTDTQYFGPGTRLTVL.

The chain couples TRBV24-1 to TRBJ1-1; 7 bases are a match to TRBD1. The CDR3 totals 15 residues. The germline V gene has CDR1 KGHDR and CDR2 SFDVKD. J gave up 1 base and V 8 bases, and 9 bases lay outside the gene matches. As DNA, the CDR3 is TGTGCCACCACCCAGGAGGGACAGCCGAACACTGAAGCTTTCTTT. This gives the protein CATTQEGQPNTEAFF.

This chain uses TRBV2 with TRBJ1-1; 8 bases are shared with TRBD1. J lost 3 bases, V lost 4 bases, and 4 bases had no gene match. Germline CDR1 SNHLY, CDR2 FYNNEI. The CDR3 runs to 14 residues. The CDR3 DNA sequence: TGTGCCAGCAGTGTTCAGGGGGCGGACACTGAAGCTTTCTTT. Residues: CASSVQGADTEAFF.

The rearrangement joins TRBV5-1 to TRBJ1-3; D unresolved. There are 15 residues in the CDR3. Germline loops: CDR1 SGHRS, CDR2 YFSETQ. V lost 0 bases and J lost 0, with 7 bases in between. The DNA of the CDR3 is TGCGCCAGCAGCTTGGAGACACCCTCTGGAAACACCATATATTTT. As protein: CASSLETPSGNTIYF.

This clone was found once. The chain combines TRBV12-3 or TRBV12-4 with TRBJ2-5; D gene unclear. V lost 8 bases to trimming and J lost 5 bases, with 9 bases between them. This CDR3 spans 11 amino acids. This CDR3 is CASLQWETQYF. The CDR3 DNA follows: TGTGCCAGCTTACAGTGGGAGACCCAGTACTTC.

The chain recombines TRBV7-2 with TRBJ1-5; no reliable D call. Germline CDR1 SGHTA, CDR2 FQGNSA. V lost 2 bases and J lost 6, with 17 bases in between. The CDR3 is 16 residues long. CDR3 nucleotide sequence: TGTGCCAGCAGCTTAATTCCGACGGAGGGAGGTCAGCCCCAGCATTTT. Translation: CASSLIPTEGGQPQHF.